The following is a T cell receptor beta chain sequence with its context. The trim removed 7 bases at V and 0 bases at J, leaving 6 bases unmatched. Germline CDR1 and CDR2: MNHEY and SVGAGI. CDR3 size: 15 residues. The sample is drawn from a study of blood T cell repertoires in COVID-19. About the study: Material from acute and convalescent COVID-19 was sourced from the United States, Italy and Spain. T cells, B-cell-depleted T cells, or PBMCs provided the cDNA or gDNA that served as material.

Per the original data handling: From reference gene primer amplification, estimates of nucleated cell counts were derived. The data were produced by immunoSEQ multiplex PCR, yet TCRdb's version contains in-frame clones alone and is incomplete. D and trimming were read from the DNA, whereas the V and J calls and clone size are those reported in that table. The table records about 210,000 clones, 65% to 85% of them present only once. The V gene is TRBV6-5, the J gene TRBJ1-3; TRBD1 matches 7 bases. The TCR comes from a man aged 45-60 years with active or convalescent COVID-19. The specimen was peripheral blood. DNA for the CDR3: TGTGCCAGCACCAGGGGGGTGAGCTCTGGAAACACCATATATTTT. Translated: CASTRGVSSGNTIYF.